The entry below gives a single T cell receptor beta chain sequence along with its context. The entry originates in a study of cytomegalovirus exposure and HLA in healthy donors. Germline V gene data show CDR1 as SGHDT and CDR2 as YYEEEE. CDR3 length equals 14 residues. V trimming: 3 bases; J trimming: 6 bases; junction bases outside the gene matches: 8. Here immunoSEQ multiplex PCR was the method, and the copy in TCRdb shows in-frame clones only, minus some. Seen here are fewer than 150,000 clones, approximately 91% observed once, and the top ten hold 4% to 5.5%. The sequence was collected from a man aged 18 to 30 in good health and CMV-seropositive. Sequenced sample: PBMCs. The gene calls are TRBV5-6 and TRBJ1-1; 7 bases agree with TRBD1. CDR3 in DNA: TGTGCCAGCAGCTGGGGGACAGAATTGGCTGAAGCTTTCTTT. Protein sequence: CASSWGTELAEAFF.